This T cell receptor (beta chain) was documented in a study of T cell repertoires in cytomegalovirus infection. Study-wide context: In the study, CMV epitopes included recently identified HLA-C-restricted and well-studied HLA-B-restricted ones.

The V gene end was trimmed by 3 bases and the J gene end by 1 base; junction bases not matched to a gene: 5. Germline V gives CDR1 MDHEN, CDR2 SYDVKM. The CDR3 covers 16 residues. TCRdb processed the reads anew with MiXCR; each CDR3 protein has one entry. The table shows about 830,000 distinct CDR3 sequences, with about 31% occurring only once. There are a few counts of this clonotype. As yet, its antigen is unknown. The study, taken as a whole, reports: Totalled public TCR beta family frequency picked out people who carried CMV plus the relevant HLA.

The sample was cultured CD8+ T cells from PBMCs, taken from culture after CMV antigen stimulation. This sequence originates from a human donor in good health (CMV status not recorded). Some clones in this sample may be carry-over from other donors' samples. This rearrangement joins TRBV28 to TRBJ2-3; 9 positions agree with TRBD2. The chain's CDR3 is CASSLGTSYRTDTQYF. The DNA of the CDR3 is TGTGCCAGCAGTTTGGGGACTAGCTATCGCACAGATACGCAGTATTTT.